What follows are 25 T cell receptor beta chains derived from one specimen sequenced in a study of OX40 agonist ivuxolimab in advanced cancers. Produced via immunoSEQ multiplex PCR; TCRdb's table is partial and in-frame only. The sample gives 50,000 to 55,000 clones, roughly nine tenths of which show up once; 9.5% to 13% is in the top ten. This material consisted of CD4+ or CD8+ T cells sorted from blood, taken in a trial of the OX40 agonist ivuxolimab. The receptors were sampled from an adult with an advanced solid tumor such as melanoma, head and neck, liver or kidney cancer.

The chain links TRBV7-8 to TRBJ2-5; 8 bases agree with TRBD1. The germline V gene encodes CDR1 SGHVS and CDR2 FQNEAQ. The CDR3 has 16 residues. The V segment lost 5 bases and the J segment 4 bases; nucleotides outside the gene matches: 12. The CDR3 DNA reads TGTGCCAGCAGCGATAGAGGGGCAGGGGGCCTAGAGACCCAGTACTTC. Its translation: CASSDRGAGGLETQYF.

The V gene is TRBV30, the J gene TRBJ1-5; D is unresolved. This CDR3 is built from 13 residues. V was clipped by 4 bases and J by 0 bases, with 7 bases between them. Germline V CDR1 and CDR2: GTSNPN, SVGIG (reference sequence). The CDR3 DNA reads TGTGCCTGGAATGGAGATAGCAATCAGCCCCAGCATTTT. It encodes CAWNGDSNQPQHF.

The chain joins TRBV2 to TRBJ1-3; D gene uncertain. V gave up 2 bases and J gave up 0 bases, with 8 bases separating them. Looked up from germline, CDR1 is SNHLY and CDR2 is FYNNEI. The CDR3 runs 15 residues. CDR3 nucleotide sequence: TGTGCCAGCAGTGAAAAAACCTCCTCTGGAAACACCATATATTTT. This sequence encodes CASSEKTSSGNTIYF.

This clone was found once. V is TRBV5-4 and J is TRBJ1-6; D may be TRBD1 (5 bases). This CDR3 is built from 14 residues. The germline gives CDR1 SGHNT, CDR2 YYREEE (reference sequence). V lost 4 bases and J lost 7, with 12 bases in between. DNA of the CDR3: TGTGCCAGCAGCGAGGACACGGGGAATTCACCCCTCCACTTT. Its protein product is CASSEDTGNSPLHF.

V is TRBV6-1 and J is TRBJ1-6; TRBD1 agrees at 11 bases. V dropped 11 bases and J dropped 12; count of bases not matched to a gene: 3. This CDR3 region has 11 residues. CDR1 MNHNS and CDR2 SASEGT come from the germline V gene. CDR3 nucleotide sequence: TGTGCCCCGGACAGGGGGCTACCCCTCCACTTT. Translation: CAPDRGLPLHF.

This rearrangement joins TRBV11-1 to TRBJ1-1; 8 bases are shared with TRBD1. Per the germline V gene, CDR1 is SGHAT and CDR2 is FQDESV (reference sequence). Trimming removed 5 bases from V and 8 bases from J; junction bases left unmatched: 10. This CDR3 region has 14 residues. CDR3 in DNA: TGTGCCAGCAGCCGGACAGGGTTGGTGGGCGAAGCTTTCTTT. Amino acid sequence: CASSRTGLVGEAFF.

The genes are TRBV5-1 and TRBJ2-2; 8 bases are a match to TRBD2. The CDR3 consists of 14 residues. Trimming took 6 bases from V and 4 from J; bases not matched to a gene: 5. Germline loops: CDR1 SGHRS, CDR2 YFSETQ. The CDR3 nucleotides read TGCGCCAGCAAAGAGCGGGAGTCCACCGGGGAGCTGTTTTTT. It yields the protein CASKERESTGELFF.

This clone has more than one count but fewer than ten. This sequence joins TRBV28 and TRBJ2-7, with D unclear. The germline V gene encodes CDR1 MDHEN and CDR2 SYDVKM. This CDR3 comprises 11 residues. Trimming left V 7 bases short and J 3 bases short, with 7 bases between. The CDR3 here is CASKRNYEQYF. The CDR3 DNA follows: TGTGCCAGCAAGAGAAACTACGAGCAGTACTTC.

The chain is built from TRBV18 and TRBJ1-1; D ambiguous. V was shortened by 1 base and J by 7 bases, with 10 bases between the two germline ends. The CDR3 extends over 13 amino acids. CDR1 is KGHSH, CDR2 LQKENI, per germline. CDR3 sequence reads: CASSPQREYEAFF. The CDR3 DNA follows: TGTGCCAGCTCACCACAAAGGGAGTATGAAGCTTTCTTT.

This clone was recorded only once. The chain uses TRBV6-6 and TRBJ2-5; the D is unclear. V was cut by 6 bases and J by 6 bases, with 8 bases left in between. CDR1 is MNHNY and CDR2 is SVGAGI in the germline V gene (reference sequence). The length of the CDR3 is 11 residues. CDR3 region: CASSPSQTQYF. The CDR3 DNA reads as TGTGCCAGCAGCCCCTCCCAGACCCAGTACTTC.

The chain couples TRBV12-5 to TRBJ2-3; perhaps TRBD1 as D (6 bases). Germline CDR1 and CDR2: LGHNT and FRNRAP. V lost 8 bases and J 0 bases, leaving 6 bases between the germline ends. The CDR3 loop spans 12 amino acids. CDR3: CASTGSTDTQYF. CDR3 sequence (DNA): TGTGCTAGTACAGGGAGCACAGATACGCAGTATTTT.

The chain links TRBV30 to TRBJ1-3; D not resolved. Per germline, CDR1 GTSNPN and CDR2 SVGIG (reference sequence). This CDR3 has 13 amino acids. V lost 5 bases, J lost 1 base, and 9 bases lay in between. CDR3 nucleotide sequence: TGTGCCTGGGAAAACAGTTCTGGAAACACCATATATTTT. Protein sequence: CAWENSSGNTIYF.

V gene TRBV28 combines with J gene TRBJ1-4, with 7 nucleotides matching TRBD1. The CDR3 consists of 13 residues. Germline V CDR1 and CDR2: MDHEN, SYDVKM. With V trimmed by 10 bases and J by 4 bases, 6 bases remained unmatched. Here the CDR3 reads CAIRGADNEKLFF. CDR3 DNA sequence: TGTGCCATCAGGGGGGCTGATAATGAAAAACTGTTTTTT.

This rearrangement joins TRBV28 to TRBJ2-7; maybe TRBD2 (5 bases). Between the trimmed V and J ends, which lost 6 bases and 2 bases, there was a span of 11 bases. This CDR3 is 13 amino acids long. The germline gives CDR1 MDHEN, CDR2 SYDVKM. Here the CDR3 DNA reads TGTGCCAGCAGCAAACTAGGGCCCTACGAGCAGTACTTC. Translating it yields CASSKLGPYEQYF.

This clone was observed a single time. The gene calls are TRBV19 and TRBJ1-5; D remains unclear. Trimming pared 8 bases from V and 3 bases from J, leaving 11 bases between. The CDR3 length is 13 residues. Germline V lookup: CDR1 LNHDA, CDR2 SQIVND (reference sequence). The CDR3 here is CASGVSSNQPQHF. The DNA for the CDR3 is TGTGCCAGTGGCGTATCGTCCAATCAGCCCCAGCATTTT. Filled out from reference TRBV19 and TRBJ1-5, the complete variable domain reads DGGITQSPKYLFRKEGQNVTLSCEQNLNHDAMYWYRQDPGQGLRLIYYSQIVNDFQKGDIAEGYSVSREKKESFPLTVTSAQKNPTAFYLCASGVSSNQPQHFGDGTRLSIL.

V gene TRBV2 combines with J gene TRBJ1-1, with TRBD1 identical over 7 bases. V lost 4 bases and J lost 4; bases outside the gene matches: 3. CDR1 and CDR2 from the germline V gene are SNHLY and FYNNEI. The CDR3 is made up of 13 amino acids. The CDR3 sequence: CASSGTGATEAFF. The CDR3 DNA reads as TGTGCCAGCAGTGGAACAGGGGCCACTGAAGCTTTCTTT.

This clone has only a few counts. J is TRBJ1-2 and V is TRBV6-6; D not resolved. Germline CDR1 and CDR2: MNHNY and SVGAGI (reference sequence). There are 14 residues in the CDR3. V was pared by 2 bases and J by 2 bases, with 9 bases between. CDR3 sequence (DNA): TGTGCCAGCAGTTACGGGCAGGTGAACTATGGCTACACCTTC. Amino acids: CASSYGQVNYGYTF.

The V and J genes are TRBV6-6 and TRBJ1-5, with D tentatively TRBD1 (5 bases). There are 14 residues in the CDR3. CDR1 is MNHNY and CDR2 is SVGAGI in the germline V gene (reference sequence). V was cut by 6 bases and J by 3 bases, with 12 bases left in between. DNA of the CDR3: TGTGCCAGCAGCTTGGGACGGCTCAATCAGCCCCAGCATTTT. It specifies CASSLGRLNQPQHF.

V is TRBV27 and J is TRBJ1-3; the D is unclear. The CDR3 length is 16 residues. The V and J ends lost 3 bases and 2 bases respectively, with 14 bases between them. Germline CDR1 MNHEY, CDR2 SMNVEV (reference sequence). The CDR3 DNA sequence: TGTGCCAGCAGTTTCACGTACCGGGGAGCTGGAAACACCATATATTTT. This codes for CASSFTYRGAGNTIYF.

The chain joins TRBV19 to TRBJ2-6; D is tentatively TRBD1 or TRBD2 (5 bases each). Trimming shortened V by 7 bases and J by 0 bases, and 16 bases separated the two germline ends. There are 17 residues in the CDR3. From germline, CDR1 is LNHDA and CDR2 SQIVND (reference sequence). CDR3 amino acids: CASTFGTLHSGANVLTF. Here the CDR3 DNA reads TGTGCCAGTACGTTTGGGACGCTCCACTCTGGGGCCAACGTCCTGACTTTC.

This chain uses TRBV7-8 with TRBJ1-5; no reliable D call. Trimming took off 5 bases at V and 9 bases at J, with 11 bases between the two ends. Germline-derived CDR1 and CDR2 are SGHVS and FQNEAQ. This CDR3 has 12 residues. CDR3 region: CASSLHGRPQHF. As DNA, the CDR3 is TGTGCCAGCAGCCTACATGGAAGGCCCCAGCATTTT.

The genes are TRBV4-1 and TRBJ1-6; the D gene is possibly TRBD1 (5 bases). The V end was cut by 4 bases, the J end by 2 bases, with 15 bases between. The CDR3 sequence is 17 residues long. CDR1 MGHRA and CDR2 YSYEKL come from the germline V gene. In DNA form, the CDR3 reads TGCGCCAGCAGCCCCCGGGAGGGGCAGACCTATAATTCACCCCTCCACTTT. As protein: CASSPREGQTYNSPLHF.

V is TRBV4-1 and J is TRBJ1-5; a possible D gene is TRBD1 (6 bases). The CDR3 covers 17 residues. The V and J ends lost 0 bases and 2 bases respectively, with 14 bases between them. Germline-derived CDR1 and CDR2 are MGHRA and YSYEKL. For the CDR3, the DNA is TGCGCCAGCAGCCAAGATGGAGGGGGGGAACGCAATCAGCCCCAGCATTTT. Translated, it gives CASSQDGGGERNQPQHF.

V usage is TRBV7-8 and J usage is TRBJ1-1; 11 bases are shared with TRBD1. Germline CDR1 SGHVS, CDR2 FQNEAQ. The J segment lost 1 base and the V segment lost 3 bases, leaving 4 bases of the junction unmatched. CDR3 length: 16 residues. The CDR3 region has the DNA TGTGCCAGCAGCTTCGGGACAGGGGGAACGAACACTGAAGCTTTCTTT. Translation: CASSFGTGGTNTEAFF. Looking up the rest from reference TRBV7-8 and TRBJ1-1 gives the full variable domain: GAGVSQSPRYKVAKRGQDVALRCDPISGHVSLFWYQQALGQGPEFLTYFQNEAQLDKSGLPSDRFFAERPEGSVSTLKIQRTQQEDSAVYLCASSFGTGGTNTEAFFGQGTRLTVV.

The V and J genes are TRBV7-2 and TRBJ2-5, with a weak D call TRBD2 (6 bases). The CDR3 loop spans 14 amino acids. The germline V gene has CDR1 SGHTA and CDR2 FQGNSA. The V and J ends lost 5 bases and 3 bases respectively, with 13 bases between them. The CDR3 DNA reads as TGTGCCAGCAGCCCCGCAGGAGGGGAAGAGACCCAGTACTTC. Translated, it gives CASSPAGGEETQYF.